This TCR beta chain originates from a study of T cells in localized non-small cell lung cancer. Overall study results and limits: A median roughly 57 of the top 100 tumor clones appeared in adjacent lung. Patients showing higher blood T cell density tended to see longer overall survival. Heterogeneity remains possible, as sequencing covered one tumor region only.

Notes on this clone: What it binds is not known.

Using immunoSEQ multiplex PCR, the repertoire was profiled, and TCRdb retains in-frame clones only, with some absent. This table has some 11,000 clones, 90% to 95% appearing once. The CDR3 spans 15 residues. CDR1 is WSHSY and CDR2 is SAAADI in the germline V gene. The V end lost 8 bases, the J end lost 5 bases, and 19 bases lay between the germline ends. Sequenced material: peripheral blood, taken before any cancer treatment. This TCR derives from an older male donor with stage III lung adenocarcinoma. V and J are TRBV10-2 and TRBJ2-1; D unclear. The CDR3 protein is CASFSRSPPNNEQFF. CDR3 nucleotide sequence: TGCGCCAGCTTCTCTAGGAGTCCACCTAACAATGAGCAGTTCTTC.